One sample yielded the 10 T cell receptor beta chains listed below, sequenced in a study of shared clonotypes between healthy human individuals. In the naive CD8 group, cells lacked CD45RO and were positively selected for CCR7, so terminally differentiated effector memory CD45RA+ cells were left out. The protocol was immunoSEQ multiplex PCR, while the TCRdb copy is restricted to in-frame clones and leaves out a portion. The data contain around 1.9 million clones, about 93% of them seen just once; the ten biggest clones take up about 1.8%. The material sequenced was naive CD8+ T cells from PBMCs. Receptor source: a man aged 18-30 years in good health. Some clones in this sample may be carry-over from other donors' samples.

The chain is built from TRBV4-1 and TRBJ1-2; 12 positions agree with TRBD1. V lost 3 bases and J lost 7; bases outside the gene matches: 9. Germline V lookup: CDR1 MGHRA, CDR2 YSYEKL. The CDR3 totals 16 residues. The CDR3 loop reads CASSQTGTGGASGYTF. DNA for the CDR3: TGCGCCAGCAGCCAGACCGGGACAGGGGGCGCGTCTGGCTACACCTTC.

V is TRBV27 and J is TRBJ2-7; D remains unclear. Between the trimmed V and J ends, which lost 3 bases and 4 bases, there was a span of 19 bases. Germline-derived CDR1 and CDR2 are MNHEY and SMNVEV (reference sequence). This CDR3 is 16 amino acids long. The CDR3 loop reads CASSFQPGEKRYEQYF. The DNA for the CDR3 is TGTGCCAGCAGTTTCCAACCCGGAGAGAAGAGGTACGAGCAGTACTTC.

The chain is built from TRBV5-4 and TRBJ2-7; D might be TRBD1 (5 bases). The germline gives CDR1 SGHNT, CDR2 YYREEE (reference sequence). This CDR3 comprises 16 residues. The V end was cut by 0 bases, the J end by 2 bases, with 15 bases between. The DNA of the CDR3 is TGTGCCAGCAGCTTGGCCCCGGACAACTTAGCCTACGAGCAGTACTTC. Protein: CASSLAPDNLAYEQYF.

The chain has TRBV19 and TRBJ1-4; TRBD1 agrees at 7 bases. Unmatched junction bases numbered 7, after V lost 6 bases and J lost 3 bases. Germline lookup yields CDR1 LNHDA and CDR2 SQIVND (reference sequence). The CDR3 extends over 15 amino acids. The CDR3 loop reads CASRPRDSSNEKLFF. DNA of the CDR3: TGTGCCAGTAGACCCAGGGACAGCTCTAATGAAAAACTGTTTTTT. Filled out from reference TRBV19 and TRBJ1-4, the complete variable domain reads DGGITQSPKYLFRKEGQNVTLSCEQNLNHDAMYWYRQDPGQGLRLIYYSQIVNDFQKGDIAEGYSVSREKKESFPLTVTSAQKNPTAFYLCASRPRDSSNEKLFFGSGTQLSVL.

CDR3: CASSERTEGAYNEQFF. The CDR3, as DNA: TGTGCCAGTAGCGAAAGGACTGAGGGAGCCTACAATGAGCAGTTCTTC. This sequence joins TRBV19 and TRBJ2-1, with D perhaps matching TRBD2 (5 bases). Deletions cut 6 bases from V and 2 bases from J, with 17 bases between. Per germline, CDR1 LNHDA and CDR2 SQIVND (reference sequence). The CDR3 runs 16 residues.

V gene TRBV7-2 combines with J gene TRBJ2-2; D call uncertain. This CDR3 spans 17 amino acids. Germline lookup yields CDR1 SGHTA and CDR2 FQGNSA. The ends were cut back, 6 bases at V and 2 bases at J, with 19 bases in the middle. The CDR3 coding sequence is TGTGCCAGCAGGACAAAAAGGGAAAGGCTCAACACCGGGGAGCTGTTTTTT. Its translation is CASRTKRERLNTGELFF.

The gene calls are TRBV13 and TRBJ2-1; 7 nucleotides align to TRBD2. CDR1 PRHDT and CDR2 FYEKMQ come from the germline V gene (reference sequence). CDR3 size: 17 residues. Unmatched junction bases numbered 11, after V lost 4 bases and J lost 2 bases. CDR3 region: CASSSGGSGGTYNEQFF. The CDR3 bases are TGTGCCAGCAGCTCGGGCGGGTCGGGAGGAACCTACAATGAGCAGTTCTTC.

The J gene is TRBJ2-7, the V gene TRBV14, with TRBD2 matching over 10 bases. Germline V CDR1 and CDR2: SGHDN, FVKESK. Losses at the gene ends were 4 bases for V and 3 bases for J; bases not matched to a gene: 9. CDR3 length: 16 amino acids. Written as DNA, the CDR3 is TGTGCCAGCAGCCCACTACTGCTAGCGGGAGTCTACGAGCAGTACTTC. Residues: CASSPLLLAGVYEQYF.

The chain employs TRBV5-8 and TRBJ2-3; D possibly uses TRBD1 or TRBD2 (5 bases each). Trimming left V 3 bases short and J 0 bases short, with 17 bases between. From germline, CDR1 is SGHTS and CDR2 YDEGEE. The CDR3 covers 17 residues. DNA of the CDR3: TGTGCCAGCAGCTCAACGGGCCTGAGGGGCAGCACAGATACGCAGTATTTT. This gives the protein CASSSTGLRGSTDTQYF.

J is TRBJ2-1 and V is TRBV10-1; the match to TRBD2 covers 10 bases. The length of the CDR3 is 15 residues. V gave up 3 bases and J gave up 7 bases; unmatched junction bases: 6. The germline V gene has CDR1 WNHNN and CDR2 SYGVQD (reference sequence). The CDR3 coding sequence is TGCGCCAGCAGTGAACAGCGGGAGGGAAATAATGAGCAGTTCTTC. This encodes CASSEQREGNNEQFF.